A selection of T cell receptor beta chains follows, all from one sample in a study of cytomegalovirus exposure and HLA in healthy donors. Using immunoSEQ multiplex PCR, the repertoire was profiled, and TCRdb retains in-frame clones only, with some absent. The sample yields approximately 200,000 clones, under 85% seen once. The source material was PBMCs. The source of these receptors is a woman aged 18-29 years in good health and CMV-seronegative. Both conserved end residues are part of each CDR3.

J | V | CDR3
TRBJ2-7 | TRBV20-1 | CSASPGGEQYF
TRBJ2-2 | TRBV28 | CASTIQLAGGIGELFF
TRBJ2-1 | TRBV7-3 | CASSDGQVYNEQFF
TRBJ2-3 | TRBV29-1 | CSVAVREGGADTQYF
TRBJ1-4 | TRBV19 | CASKDRDEKLFF
TRBJ2-3 | TRBV5-1 | CASSHPGSGSLYVDTDTQYF
TRBJ2-2 | TRBV7-7 | CASSLATSGSRVNTGELFF
TRBJ2-1 | TRBV18 | CASSPGPGYNEQFF
TRBJ1-6 | TRBV5-1 | CASRLDGDSPLHF
TRBJ2-1 | TRBV7-9 | CSSSRILAGYYNEQFF
TRBJ1-2 | TRBV2 | CASSDTGFLAGYTF
TRBJ1-1 | TRBV5-6 | CASSLVQVMNTEAFF
TRBJ2-1 | TRBV5-1 | CASSLEAHNYNEQFF
TRBJ2-3 | TRBV19 | CASSAGTGGNPDTQYF
TRBJ1-1 | TRBV6-1 | CASSEVPAGGHTEAFF
TRBJ2-7 | TRBV5-1 | CASSLSGLASAYEQYF
TRBJ2-3 | TRBV6-6 | CASGTSGGAGDTQYF
TRBJ2-1 | TRBV10-2 | CASSERGLAGVYNEQFF
TRBJ1-5 | TRBV6-1 | CASSDPNRVGNQPQHF
TRBJ2-1 | TRBV5-6 | CASSFRTANEQFF
TRBJ1-4 | TRBV6-1 | CASIDWGGSEKLFF
TRBJ1-1 | TRBV7-9 | CASSLVQGSTEAFF
TRBJ2-3 | TRBV5-1 | CASSSRGLAGARDTQYF
TRBJ2-1 | TRBV27 | CASSLSDRVLDEQFF
TRBJ2-1 | TRBV11-1 | CASSLTSGSVVNEQFF
TRBJ1-4 | TRBV25-1 | CASSPATGRGEKLFF
TRBJ1-5 | TRBV25-1 | CASSEAGTNQPQHF
TRBJ2-2 | TRBV4-2 | CASSAGDRGELFF
TRBJ2-7 | TRBV28 | CASRGGRGRLPYYEQYF
TRBJ1-2 | TRBV6-1 | CASRYDPGQGGGYTF
TRBJ1-5 | TRBV7-9 | CASSPYNSNQPQHF
TRBJ2-7 | TRBV6-5 | CASSYYPSGESGEQYF
TRBJ2-3 | TRBV6-1 | CASSEWLAGGTDTQYF
TRBJ1-3 | TRBV6-6 | CASSPGIRGGNTIYF
TRBJ1-2 | TRBV4-2 | CASSQELVYGYTF
TRBJ2-7 | TRBV6-1 | CASSQSGGGSYEQYF
TRBJ1-4 | TRBV2 | CASTGRDRELFF
TRBJ2-2 | TRBV7-6 | CASSPQLATNTGELFF
TRBJ1-5 | TRBV6-1 | CASSEFVPVAGALKPQHF
TRBJ2-7 | TRBV6-1 | CAHSLGGEQYF
TRBJ2-5 | TRBV9 | CASSVGRAGTPQETQYF
TRBJ2-7 | TRBV19 | CASSASGIYEQYF
TRBJ1-1 | TRBV2 | CASSFDPTPNTEAFF
TRBJ2-2 | TRBV7-6 | CASSSLDTGELFF
TRBJ2-1 | TRBV29-1 | CSFGLAGAYNEQFF
TRBJ2-3 | TRBV4-3 | CASSQDIETSTDTQYF
TRBJ2-6 | TRBV6-1 | CASSGWALSSGANVLTF
TRBJ1-6 | TRBV28 | CASRSQQGSYNSPLHF